This TCR beta chain came from a study of T cells in Graves' hyperthyroidism and ophthalmopathy. Study results and caveats: Most thyroid clonotypes expanded above 0.001 appeared in blood too.

PBMCs came from around 9.7 ml fresh peripheral blood. Per germline, CDR1 KGHDR and CDR2 SFDVKD. Trimming took 2 bases from V and 2 from J, leaving 8 bases between them. This CDR3 region has 14 residues. Points on this clonotype: Its antigen is currently unknown.

There were TCR beta CDR3 regions amplified from RNA transcripts. TCR CDR3 regions were first amplified by RT-PCR with HTBI primers. TCRdb passed the multiplex PCR reads through MiXCR, listing each CDR3 protein once. The sample gives 500,000 to 700,000 distinct CDR3 sequences, 16% of which show up once; 18% is in the top ten. The TCR comes from a woman under 30 with Graves' hyperthyroidism. The source material was blood. The V and J genes are TRBV24-1 and TRBJ2-5, with no clear D. The CDR3 protein is CATSDSAEQETQYF. In DNA, the CDR3 is TGTGCCACCAGTGATTCGGCGGAACAAGAGACCCAGTACTTC.